This is a list of T cell receptor beta chains from one sample in a study of CD4 T cells in relation to SARS-CoV-2 and coronaviruses. Assay: immunoSEQ multiplex PCR; the TCRdb copy retains only in-frame clones and omits some. The sample has about 55,000 clones; 70% to 90% are singletons. Sequenced sample: memory CD4+ T cells from PBMCs. These receptors originate from a human donor in good health. Both conserved end residues are part of each CDR3. Fields, in order: D gene, J gene, V gene, clone size, CDR3 protein, CDR3 DNA. The D gene is left open where the match is weak. Not every row has a clone size; where given, it reads once, few, many or a size class.

TRBD1	TRBJ1-2	TRBV4-1	-	CASSQVLGTENYGYTF	TGCGCCAGCAGCCAAGTTCTCGGGACAGAGAACTATGGCTACACCTTC
-	TRBJ1-1	TRBV7-9	-	CASSLGSRTNEAFF	TGTGCCAGCAGCTTAGGCTCCAGGACGAATGAAGCTTTCTTT
TRBD2	TRBJ2-1	TRBV28	-	CASGTSGVSSYNEQFF	TGTGCCAGCGGGACTAGCGGGGTTAGCTCCTACAATGAGCAGTTCTTC
-	TRBJ1-2	TRBV24-1	-	CATSDGAQAYGYTF	TGTGCCACCAGTGATGGGGCACAGGCCTATGGCTACACCTTC
-	TRBJ2-3	TRBV12-3/TRBV12-4	-	CASSPGHQDTQYF	TGTGCCAGCAGTCCCGGCCATCAAGATACGCAGTATTTT
-	TRBJ1-4	TRBV5-1	-	CASSLSAAPGNEKLFF	TGCGCCAGCAGCTTATCGGCCGCCCCAGGTAATGAAAAACTGTTTTTT
TRBD2	TRBJ2-5	TRBV19	-	CASKTSGRARGETQYF	TGTGCCAGTAAAACTAGCGGGAGGGCCCGGGGAGAGACCCAGTACTTC
-	TRBJ2-5	TRBV11-3	-	CASSLGEWFEETQYF	TGTGCCAGCAGCTTAGGCGAGTGGTTCGAGGAGACCCAGTACTTC
TRBD2	TRBJ2-1	TRBV28	-	CASSDYKTIAGGPQFF	TGTGCCAGCAGCGACTACAAAACCATAGCGGGAGGGCCGCAGTTCTTC
-	TRBJ2-1	TRBV14	-	CASSQLGGSSYNEQFF	TGTGCCAGCAGCCAGCTTGGGGGTAGCTCCTACAATGAGCAGTTCTTC
TRBD1	TRBJ1-5	TRBV2	-	CASTEGTGSGQPQHF	TGTGCCAGCACCGAAGGGACAGGGTCGGGGCAGCCCCAGCATTTT
-	TRBJ2-5	TRBV5-1	-	CASSLAWASSETQYF	TGCGCCAGCAGCTTGGCTTGGGCTAGTAGTGAGACCCAGTACTTC
TRBD2	TRBJ2-7	TRBV18	-	CASSEREGFYEQYF	TGTGCCAGCTCAGAGCGGGAGGGATTCTACGAGCAGTACTTC
-	TRBJ1-1	TRBV7-9	-	CASSLAPTDEAFF	TGTGCCAGCAGCTTAGCTCCCACAGATGAAGCTTTCTTT
-	TRBJ2-5	TRBV10-3	-	CAISESSIEETQYF	TGTGCCATCAGTGAGTCGTCTATAGAGGAGACCCAGTACTTC
TRBD2	TRBJ2-1	TRBV10-3	once	CAISGTSSYNEQFF	TGTGCCATCAGTGGGACTAGCTCCTACAATGAGCAGTTCTTC
-	TRBJ2-1	TRBV18	-	CASSLAASSYNEQFF	TGTGCCAGCTCCCTAGCCGCGAGCTCCTACAATGAGCAGTTCTTC
-	TRBJ1-2	TRBV28	-	CASSSIRGRGYTF	TGTGCCAGCAGTTCGATCAGGGGTAGAGGCTACACCTTC
TRBD1	TRBJ1-4	TRBV4-1	-	CASSQGGQGRVKLFF	TGCGCCAGCAGCCAAGGCGGACAGGGTCGGGTAAAACTGTTTTTT
TRBD1	TRBJ1-1	TRBV6-5	-	CASSQDRAYAFF	TGTGCCAGCAGTCAGGACAGGGCCTATGCTTTCTTT
TRBD2	TRBJ2-6	TRBV28	-	CASSRRGAGANVLTF	TGTGCCAGCAGCCGCCGGGGGGCTGGGGCCAACGTCCTGACTTTC